The present entry profiles one T cell receptor (beta chain) with its context. The sample is drawn from a study of blood T cell repertoires in COVID-19. In the study overall: Sources were T cells, B-cell-depleted T cells, or PBMCs; the material itself was cDNA or gDNA.

In the authors' methods: Amplified reference gene primers provided the basis for estimating nucleated cell counts. Data came from immunoSEQ multiplex PCR; TCRdb stores just in-frame clones and leaves some out. That table is the source of V, J and clone size, and D and trimming were worked out from the DNA. This sample has 200,000 to 250,000 clones, with roughly 89% found just once. Participants had their cohort set by participant-reported clinical history. Germline values: CDR1 SGDLS, CDR2 YYNGEE. The junction had 7 bases not matched to a gene; V was cut back by 4 bases and J by 5 bases. The CDR3 totals 14 residues.

The chain links TRBV9 to TRBJ1-1; TRBD1 aligns across 8 bases. The source of this sequence is a woman aged 40 to 50 with acute COVID-19. Sequencing input: PBMCs or T cells enriched from blood (not recorded which). The DNA for the CDR3 is TGTGCCAGCAGCACCACAGGGGGAAATACTGAAGCTTTCTTT. Translating it yields CASSTTGGNTEAFF. The variable domain in full, completed from reference TRBV9 and TRBJ1-1, reads DSGVTQTPKHLITATGQRVTLRCSPRSGDLSVYWYQQSLDQGLQFLIQYYNGEERAKGNILERFSAQQFPDLHSELNLSSLELGDSALYFCASSTTGGNTEAFFGQGTRLTVV.